These 2 T cell receptor beta chains share one sample of origin, sequenced in a study of vaccination effects on CD4 cells after COVID-19. ViraFEST assay sequencing came after antigen-specific CD4+ T cells were expanded with viral peptide pools. With approximately 9 days of culture completed, CD4+ T cells were isolated. Vaccine recipients had no previous SARS-CoV-2 infection; their nucleocapsid antibodies were negative. Sequencing used immunoSEQ multiplex PCR; TCRdb keeps in-frame clones, though not all of them. The sample carries tens of thousands of clones, approximately 70% recorded once. The antigens these receptors bind are not known. The sequencing here drew on CD4+ T cells from PBMCs cultured with SARS-CoV-2 spike peptides, taken before COVID-19 vaccination. The receptor source for this set is a human donor who received a COVID-19 vaccine.

The V gene is TRBV12-3 or TRBV12-4, the J gene TRBJ1-2; the D is unclear. With 4 bases removed from V and 4 bases from J, the gap between germline ends came to 10 bases. This CDR3 contains 13 residues. CDR3 coding DNA: TGTGCCAGCAGTTCAAGGCGCAGCTATGGCTACACCTTC. As protein: CASSSRRSYGYTF.

The rearrangement joins TRBV28 to TRBJ2-7; 10 bases are a match to TRBD1. The CDR3 is made up of 15 amino acids. V trimming: 4 bases; J trimming: 3 bases; junction bases outside the gene matches: 6. Germline loops: CDR1 MDHEN, CDR2 SYDVKM. Written as DNA, the CDR3 is TGTGCCAGCAGTTCCCGACAGGGGGCTCTCTACGAGCAGTACTTC. It yields the protein CASSSRQGALYEQYF.